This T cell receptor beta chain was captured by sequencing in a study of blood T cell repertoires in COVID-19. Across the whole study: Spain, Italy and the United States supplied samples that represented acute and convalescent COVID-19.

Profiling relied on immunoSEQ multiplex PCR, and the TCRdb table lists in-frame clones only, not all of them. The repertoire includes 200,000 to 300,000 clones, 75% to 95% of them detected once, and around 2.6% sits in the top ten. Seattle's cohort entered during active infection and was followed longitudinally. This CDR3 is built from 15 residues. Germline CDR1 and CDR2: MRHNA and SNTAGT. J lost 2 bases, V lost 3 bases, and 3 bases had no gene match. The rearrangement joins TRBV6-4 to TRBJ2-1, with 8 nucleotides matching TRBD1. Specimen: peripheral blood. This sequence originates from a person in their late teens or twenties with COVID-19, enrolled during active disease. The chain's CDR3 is CASSEGRGPYNEQFF. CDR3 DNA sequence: TGTGCCAGCAGTGAAGGCAGGGGGCCCTACAATGAGCAGTTCTTC.